This note documents a single T cell receptor beta chain sequence. Per germline, CDR1 SNHLY and CDR2 FYNNEI. Trimming took off 9 bases at V and 6 bases at J, with 10 bases between the two ends. The CDR3 loop spans 11 amino acids. These data originate in a study of blood T cell repertoires in COVID-19. The protocol was immunoSEQ multiplex PCR, while the TCRdb copy is restricted to in-frame clones and leaves out a portion. Of approximately 210,000 clones in the sample, around 90% were seen once. The sequence derives from a human donor in a cohort sampled during active COVID-19. Sequenced input: peripheral blood. The rearrangement uses TRBV2 and TRBJ2-3; perhaps TRBD2 as D (6 bases). In nucleotides, the CDR3 is TGTGCCAGTGCCCTAGCGGATACGCAGTATTTT. Protein: CASALADTQYF.